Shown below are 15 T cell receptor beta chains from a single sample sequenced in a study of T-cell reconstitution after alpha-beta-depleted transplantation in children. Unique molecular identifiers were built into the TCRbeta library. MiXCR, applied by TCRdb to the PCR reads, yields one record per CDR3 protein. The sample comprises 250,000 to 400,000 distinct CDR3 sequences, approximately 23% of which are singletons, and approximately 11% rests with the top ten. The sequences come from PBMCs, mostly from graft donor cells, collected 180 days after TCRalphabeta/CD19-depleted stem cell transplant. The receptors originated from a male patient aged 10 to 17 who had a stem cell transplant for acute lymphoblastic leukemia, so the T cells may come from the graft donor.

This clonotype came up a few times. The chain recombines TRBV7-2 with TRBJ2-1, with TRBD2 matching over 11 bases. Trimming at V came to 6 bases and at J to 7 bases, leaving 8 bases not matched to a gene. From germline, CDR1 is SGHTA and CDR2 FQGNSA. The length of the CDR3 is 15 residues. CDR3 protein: CASSPGLADHNEQFF. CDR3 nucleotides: TGTGCCAGCAGTCCGGGACTAGCGGATCATAATGAGCAGTTCTTC.

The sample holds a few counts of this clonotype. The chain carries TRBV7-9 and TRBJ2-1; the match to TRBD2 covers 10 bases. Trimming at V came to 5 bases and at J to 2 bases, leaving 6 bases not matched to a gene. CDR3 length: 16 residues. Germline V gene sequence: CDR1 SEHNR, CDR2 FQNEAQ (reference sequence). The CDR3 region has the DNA TGTGCCAGCAGCGCCCCAGCGGGAGGGACCTACAATGAGCAGTTCTTC. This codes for CASSAPAGGTYNEQFF.

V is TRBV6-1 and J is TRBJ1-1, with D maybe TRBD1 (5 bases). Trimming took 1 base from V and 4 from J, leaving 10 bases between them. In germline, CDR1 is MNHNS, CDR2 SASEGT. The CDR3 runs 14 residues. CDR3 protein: CASSEDEGLTEAFF. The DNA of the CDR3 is TGTGCCAGCAGTGAAGATGAGGGGCTCACTGAAGCTTTCTTT.

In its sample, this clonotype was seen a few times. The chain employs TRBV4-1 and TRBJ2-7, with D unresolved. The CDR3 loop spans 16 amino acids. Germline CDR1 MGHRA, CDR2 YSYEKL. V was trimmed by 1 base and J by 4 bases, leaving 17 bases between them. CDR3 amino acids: CASSQASPLLIYEQYF. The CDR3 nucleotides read TGCGCCAGCAGCCAAGCTTCTCCACTCCTGATATACGAGCAGTACTTC.

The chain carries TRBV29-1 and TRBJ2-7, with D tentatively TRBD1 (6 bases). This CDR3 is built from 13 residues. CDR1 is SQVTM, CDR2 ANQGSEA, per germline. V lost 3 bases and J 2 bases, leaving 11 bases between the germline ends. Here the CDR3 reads CSVDLQGTYEQYF. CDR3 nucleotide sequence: TGCAGCGTTGACCTACAGGGAACCTACGAGCAGTACTTC.

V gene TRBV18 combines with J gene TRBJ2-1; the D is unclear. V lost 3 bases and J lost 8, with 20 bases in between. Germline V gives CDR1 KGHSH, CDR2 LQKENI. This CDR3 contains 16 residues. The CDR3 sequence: CASSPSVQRFFDEQFF. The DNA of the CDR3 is TGTGCCAGCTCACCGTCCGTCCAGCGATTTTTTGATGAGCAGTTCTTC.

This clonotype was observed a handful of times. CDR3 loop: CASSHLIAGEIELFF. For the CDR3, the DNA is TGTGCCAGCAGCCATCTGATAGCGGGGGAGATTGAGCTGTTTTTT. This chain joins TRBV5-6 and TRBJ2-2, with 9 bases lining up with TRBD2. There are 15 residues in the CDR3. V lost 4 bases and J lost 11; bases outside the gene matches: 12. Germline-derived CDR1 and CDR2 are SGHDT and YYEEEE.

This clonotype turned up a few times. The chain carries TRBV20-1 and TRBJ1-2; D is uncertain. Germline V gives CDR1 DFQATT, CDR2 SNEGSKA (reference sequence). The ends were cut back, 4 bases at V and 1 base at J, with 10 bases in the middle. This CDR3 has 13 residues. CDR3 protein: CSAKSFGNYGYTF. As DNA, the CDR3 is TGCAGTGCTAAATCCTTCGGTAACTATGGCTACACCTTC.

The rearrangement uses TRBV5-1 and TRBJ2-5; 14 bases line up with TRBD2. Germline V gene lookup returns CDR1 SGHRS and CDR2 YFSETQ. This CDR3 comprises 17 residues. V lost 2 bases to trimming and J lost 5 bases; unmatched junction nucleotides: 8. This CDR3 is CASSFGTSGSTGETQYF. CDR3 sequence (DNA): TGCGCCAGCAGCTTTGGGACTAGCGGGAGTACGGGGGAGACCCAGTACTTC.

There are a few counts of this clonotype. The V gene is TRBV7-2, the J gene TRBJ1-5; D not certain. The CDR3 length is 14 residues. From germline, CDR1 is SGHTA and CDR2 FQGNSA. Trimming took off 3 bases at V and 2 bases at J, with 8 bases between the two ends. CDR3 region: CASSLRVGNQPQHF. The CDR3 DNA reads TGTGCCAGCAGCTTGAGGGTGGGCAATCAGCCCCAGCATTTT.

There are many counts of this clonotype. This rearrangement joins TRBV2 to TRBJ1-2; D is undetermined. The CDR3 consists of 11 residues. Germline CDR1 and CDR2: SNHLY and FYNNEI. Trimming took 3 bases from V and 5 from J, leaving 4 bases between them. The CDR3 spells CASSDEYGYTF. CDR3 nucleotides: TGTGCCAGCAGTGACGAGTATGGCTACACCTTC.

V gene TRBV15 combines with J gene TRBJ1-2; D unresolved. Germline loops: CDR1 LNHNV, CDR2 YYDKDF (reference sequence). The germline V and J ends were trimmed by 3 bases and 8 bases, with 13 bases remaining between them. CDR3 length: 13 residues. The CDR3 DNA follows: TGTGCCACCAGCAGGGAGTTCACCGGAGGCTACACCTTC. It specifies CATSREFTGGYTF.

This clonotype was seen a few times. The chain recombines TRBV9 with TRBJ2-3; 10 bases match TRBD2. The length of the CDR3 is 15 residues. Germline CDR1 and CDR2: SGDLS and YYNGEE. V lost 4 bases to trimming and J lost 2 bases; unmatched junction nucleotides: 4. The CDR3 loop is CASSLGLADTDTQYF. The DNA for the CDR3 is TGTGCCAGCAGCCTAGGACTAGCGGACACAGATACGCAGTATTTT.

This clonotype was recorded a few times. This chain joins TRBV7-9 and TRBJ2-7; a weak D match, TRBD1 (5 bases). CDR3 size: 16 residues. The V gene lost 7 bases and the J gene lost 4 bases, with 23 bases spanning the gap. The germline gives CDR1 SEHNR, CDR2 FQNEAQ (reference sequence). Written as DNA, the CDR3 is TGTGCCAGCATAACTAAAGTCGGGCAGGGTGGGTACGAGCAGTACTTC. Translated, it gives CASITKVGQGGYEQYF.

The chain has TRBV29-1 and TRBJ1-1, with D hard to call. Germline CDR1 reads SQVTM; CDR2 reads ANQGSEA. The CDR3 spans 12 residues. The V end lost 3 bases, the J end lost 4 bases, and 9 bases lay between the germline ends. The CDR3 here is CSVDGRSTEAFF. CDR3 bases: TGCAGCGTTGACGGCAGGTCCACTGAAGCTTTCTTT.